The clone carrying this T cell receptor beta chain came up a few times. As yet, its antigen is unknown. This entry comes from a study of PD-1 blockade in classical Hodgkin lymphoma. Study as a whole: It was nivolumab at 3 mg/kg, given intravenously every 2 weeks, that patients received. Study conclusions and caveats: TCR diversity rose significantly by C4D1 in CD4+ but not CD8+ cells. For complete responders, baseline diversity was comparable to that of newly diagnosed patients. Newly diagnosed patients were reported to start with lower TCR diversity than healthy donors.

Clones were read by immunoSEQ multiplex PCR, and TCRdb kept only the in-frame ones, dropping some. The table includes 41,000 or so clones, approximately 80% detected once. Relapses following autologous stem cell transplantation were seen in all patients, with brentuximab vedotin exposure varying. The sample in question was peripheral blood mononuclear cells (PBMCs), obtained at baseline. The origin of this receptor is a human donor with classical Hodgkin lymphoma.

The CDR3 coding sequence is TGTGCCAGCAGTCCAGGCTTCTCCTACGAGCAGTACTTC. Translation: CASSPGFSYEQYF. This sequence joins TRBV27 and TRBJ2-7; D call uncertain. Germline V gene sequence: CDR1 MNHEY, CDR2 SMNVEV (reference sequence). The CDR3 covers 13 residues. V shed 5 bases and J shed 0 bases, with 8 bases lying between them.